This TCR beta chain was captured by sequencing in a study of response to subunit inactivated influenza vaccine. Findings of the study overall: Authors suggested each seasonal flu vaccination may recruit only limited numbers of new T cells.

A single record per CDR3 protein comes from TCRdb applying MiXCR to the RT-PCR reads. The table includes hundreds of thousands of distinct CDR3 sequences, 15% to 18% detected once. CDR1 is SGHVS and CDR2 is FNYEAQ in the germline V gene. The V and J ends lost 5 bases and 7 bases respectively, with 18 bases between them. The CDR3 extends over 15 amino acids. Remarks on this clonotype: Its antigen remains unknown.

This TCR came from a middle-aged man who received an inactivated influenza vaccine. The specimen was PBMCs from blood, collected 11 to 12 days after vaccination. The rearrangement joins TRBV7-6 to TRBJ1-3, with a possible D match to TRBD1 (5 bases). CDR3 nucleotide sequence: TGTGCCAGCAGCACTTTTCGGACACACGGGAACACCATATATTTT. Encoded protein: CASSTFRTHGNTIYF.